This T cell receptor beta chain was found in a study of T cells after yellow fever vaccination. Turning to the study itself: With SMART-Seq v4 Ultra Low Input, the fractions containing low cell numbers were prepared. Study-wide findings and caveats: Among all clonotypes, a small share was observed in both CD4 and CD8 compartments.

This clonotype has at least ten counts. Template-switching 5'RACE yielded the TCR cDNA; a universal primer site and UMIs were added in the process. MiXCR, applied by TCRdb to the 5' RACE reads, yields one record per CDR3 protein. Seen here are under 55,000 distinct CDR3 sequences, around 7% observed once, and the top ten hold roughly a quarter. Trimming took off 5 bases at V and 1 base at J, with 9 bases between the two ends. This CDR3 spans 13 amino acids. The V gene's germline CDR1 is SGHRS and CDR2 YFSETQ. This sequence joins TRBV5-1 and TRBJ1-1; D is perhaps TRBD1 (5 bases). This specimen was CD8+ T cells not binding an NS4B(214-222) dextramer, sorted from PBMCs, taken roughly seven weeks after the first yellow fever vaccination. This clonotype was sampled from a young man who received the YFV17D yellow fever vaccine. The CDR3 nucleotides are TGCGCCAGCAGGGTTACAGGGAACACTGAAGCTTTCTTT. This sequence encodes CASRVTGNTEAFF. Supplemented by reference TRBV5-1 and TRBJ1-1, the full variable domain reads KAGVTQTPRYLIKTRGQQVTLSCSPISGHRSVSWYQQTPGQGLQFLFEYFSETQRNKGNFPGRFSGRQFSNSRSEMNVSTLELGDSALYLCASRVTGNTEAFFGQGTRLTVV.